This is a list of T cell receptor beta chains from one sample in a study of cytomegalovirus exposure and HLA in healthy donors. Produced via immunoSEQ multiplex PCR; TCRdb's table is partial and in-frame only. Of over 150,000 clones listed, roughly 80% are singletons. The sequenced sample consisted of PBMCs. These receptor sequences come from a young woman in good health and CMV-seropositive. CDR3s include the opening cysteine and the closing phenylalanine or tryptophan. D genes are given only for firm matches. Part of the rows lack a size; the others show once, few, many or a class for expanded clones.

TRBV7-9,NA,TRBJ1-4,NA,CASSLVGRGASNEKLFF,TGTGCCAGCAGCTTAGTCGGCAGGGGTGCCTCTAATGAAAAACTGTTTTTT
TRBV7-3,NA,TRBJ1-2,NA,CASSLRGSYGYTF,TGTGCCAGCAGCTTACGAGGGTCCTATGGCTACACCTTC
TRBV6-5,NA,TRBJ1-1,NA,CASNTGRNTEAFF,TGTGCCAGCAATACAGGGAGGAACACTGAAGCTTTCTTT
TRBV28,NA,TRBJ1-2,NA,CASRGGAGLFPYGYTF,TGTGCCAGCAGGGGGGGGGCAGGTCTATTTCCTTATGGCTACACCTTC
TRBV19,NA,TRBJ2-3,NA,CASSISGGLDTQYF,TGTGCCAGTAGTATATCGGGGGGCCTAGATACGCAGTATTTT
TRBV5-1,NA,TRBJ2-7,NA,CASSSTDRFSYEQYF,TGCGCCAGCAGCTCCACCGACAGGTTCTCCTACGAGCAGTACTTC
TRBV2,NA,TRBJ2-7,NA,CASSDQGSTYEQYF,TGTGCCAGCAGTGATCAGGGATCCACCTACGAGCAGTACTTC
TRBV30,once,TRBJ2-3,NA,CAWSALGGTDTQYF,TGTGCCTGGAGCGCCTTAGGGGGTACAGATACGCAGTATTTT
TRBV4-1,NA,TRBJ2-1,TRBD1,CASSLRKTGADEQFF,TGCGCCAGCAGCCTGCGTAAGACAGGGGCCGATGAGCAGTTCTTC
TRBV6-6,NA,TRBJ2-7,TRBD2,CASSLAGADYEQYF,TGTGCCAGCAGCCTAGCGGGGGCCGACTACGAGCAGTACTTC
TRBV6-5,NA,TRBJ2-1,NA,CASSSGGVSSYNEQFF,TGTGCCAGCAGTTCCGGAGGGGTCAGCTCCTACAATGAGCAGTTCTTC
TRBV7-2,NA,TRBJ1-2,TRBD1,CASSQSGTGGGGYTF,TGTGCCAGCAGCCAATCCGGGACAGGGGGCGGAGGCTACACCTTC
TRBV4-3,few,TRBJ2-2,TRBD1,CASSRDRGTGELFF,TGCGCCAGCAGCCGGGACAGGGGGACCGGGGAGCTGTTTTTT
TRBV6-6,NA,TRBJ1-6,NA,CASSYLGTLGSPLHF,TGTGCCAGCAGTTATCTAGGGACATTAGGTTCACCCCTCCACTTT
TRBV19,NA,TRBJ2-1,NA,CASLEGAYNEQFF,TGTGCCAGTTTAGAGGGGGCCTACAATGAGCAGTTCTTC
TRBV5-1,NA,TRBJ1-2,NA,CASSLTRYYGYTF,TGCGCCAGCAGCTTGACCAGGTATTATGGCTACACCTTC
TRBV4-1,NA,TRBJ2-5,NA,CASSPRVRETQYF,TGCGCCAGCAGCCCCAGGGTGAGGGAGACCCAGTACTTC
TRBV30,NA,TRBJ1-3,TRBD1,CAWSEGAGNTIYF,TGTGCCTGGAGTGAGGGGGCCGGAAACACCATATATTTT